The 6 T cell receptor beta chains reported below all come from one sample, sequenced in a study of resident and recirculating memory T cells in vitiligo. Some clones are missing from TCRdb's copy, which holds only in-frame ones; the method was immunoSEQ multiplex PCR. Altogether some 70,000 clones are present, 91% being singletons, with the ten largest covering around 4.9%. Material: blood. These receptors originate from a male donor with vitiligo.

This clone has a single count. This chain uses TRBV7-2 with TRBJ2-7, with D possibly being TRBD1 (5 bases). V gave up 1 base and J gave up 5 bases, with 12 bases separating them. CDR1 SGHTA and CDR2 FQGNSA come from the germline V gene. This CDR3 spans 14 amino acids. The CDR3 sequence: CASSLEGRVHEQYF. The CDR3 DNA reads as TGTGCCAGCAGCTTAGAGGGCAGGGTCCACGAGCAGTACTTC.

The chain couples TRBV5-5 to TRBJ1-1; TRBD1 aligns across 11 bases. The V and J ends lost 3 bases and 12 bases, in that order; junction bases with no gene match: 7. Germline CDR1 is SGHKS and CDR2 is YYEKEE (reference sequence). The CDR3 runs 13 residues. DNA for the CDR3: TGTGCCAGCAGCTACCTGGGACAGGGGGAAACTTTCTTT. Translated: CASSYLGQGETFF.

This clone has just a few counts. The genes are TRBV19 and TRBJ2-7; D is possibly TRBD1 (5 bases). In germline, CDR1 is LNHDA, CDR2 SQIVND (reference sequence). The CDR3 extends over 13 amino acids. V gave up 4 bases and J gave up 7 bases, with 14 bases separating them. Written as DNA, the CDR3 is TGTGCCAGTAGTAGTCGGGCAGGGTGGGAGCAGTACTTC. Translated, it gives CASSSRAGWEQYF.

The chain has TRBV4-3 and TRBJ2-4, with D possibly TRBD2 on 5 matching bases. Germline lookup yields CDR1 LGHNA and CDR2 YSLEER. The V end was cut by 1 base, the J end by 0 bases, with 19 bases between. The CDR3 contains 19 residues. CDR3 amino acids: CASSQAKLSTTVAKNIQYF. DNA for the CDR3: TGCGCCAGCAGCCAAGCAAAATTATCGACTACTGTAGCCAAAAACATTCAGTACTTC.

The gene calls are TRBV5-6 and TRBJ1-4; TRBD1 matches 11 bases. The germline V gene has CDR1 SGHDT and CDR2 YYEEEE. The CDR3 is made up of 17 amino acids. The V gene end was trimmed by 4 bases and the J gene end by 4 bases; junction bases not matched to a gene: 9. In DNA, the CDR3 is TGTGCCAGCAGCGCGCTCGGGACAGGGGGTCGTAATGAAAAACTGTTTTTT. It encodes CASSALGTGGRNEKLFF.

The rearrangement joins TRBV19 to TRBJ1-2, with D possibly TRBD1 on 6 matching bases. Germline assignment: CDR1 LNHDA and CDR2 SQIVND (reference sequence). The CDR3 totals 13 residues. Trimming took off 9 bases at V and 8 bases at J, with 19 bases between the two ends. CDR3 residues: CASRPGHLLGYTF. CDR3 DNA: TGTGCCAGCCGACCGGGACACCTTTTGGGCTACACCTTC. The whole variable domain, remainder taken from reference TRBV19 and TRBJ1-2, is DGGITQSPKYLFRKEGQNVTLSCEQNLNHDAMYWYRQDPGQGLRLIYYSQIVNDFQKGDIAEGYSVSREKKESFPLTVTSAQKNPTAFYLCASRPGHLLGYTFGSGTRLTVV.